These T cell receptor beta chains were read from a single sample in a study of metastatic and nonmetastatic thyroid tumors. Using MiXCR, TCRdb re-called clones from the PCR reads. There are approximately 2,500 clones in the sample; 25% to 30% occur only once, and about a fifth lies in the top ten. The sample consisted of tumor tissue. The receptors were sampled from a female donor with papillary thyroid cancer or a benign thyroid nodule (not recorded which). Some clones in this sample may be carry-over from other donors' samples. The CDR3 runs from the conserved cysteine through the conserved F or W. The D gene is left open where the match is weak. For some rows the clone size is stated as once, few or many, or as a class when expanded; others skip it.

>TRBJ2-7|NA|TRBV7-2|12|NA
CASSLNFGEQYF
TGTGCCAGCAGCTTAAACTTTGGGGAGCAGTACTTC
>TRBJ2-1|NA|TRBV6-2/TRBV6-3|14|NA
CASSPPGPAFEQFF
TGTGCCAGCAGTCCCCCGGGACCAGCTTTTGAGCAGTTCTTC
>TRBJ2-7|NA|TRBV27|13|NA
CASSLGLSYEQYF
TGTGCCAGCAGTTTAGGACTCTCCTACGAGCAGTACTTC
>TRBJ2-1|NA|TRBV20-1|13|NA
CSRRDSSYNEQFF
TGCAGCAGGAGGGACTCGTCCTACAATGAGCAGTTCTTC
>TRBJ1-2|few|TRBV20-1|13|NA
CSAREGKVYGYTF
TGCAGTGCTAGAGAGGGCAAGGTCTATGGCTACACCTTC
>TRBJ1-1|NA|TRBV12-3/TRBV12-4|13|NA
CASTLGLGTEAFF
TGTGCCAGCACTTTGGGGTTGGGCACTGAAGCTTTCTTT
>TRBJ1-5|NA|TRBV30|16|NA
CAWSVLGQIGNQPQHF
TGTGCCTGGAGTGTACTAGGGCAGATCGGCAATCAGCCCCAGCATTTT
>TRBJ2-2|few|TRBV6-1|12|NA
CASSEVTGELFF
TGTGCCAGCAGTGAAGTAACCGGGGAGCTGTTTTTT
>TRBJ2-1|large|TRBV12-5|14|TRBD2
CASGLGSSGIEQFF
TGTGCTAGTGGTTTGGGGTCTAGCGGGATAGAGCAGTTCTTC
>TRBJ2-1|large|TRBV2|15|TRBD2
CASSEYKAGVYEQFF
TGTGCCAGCAGTGAATATAAAGCGGGAGTGTATGAGCAGTTCTTC
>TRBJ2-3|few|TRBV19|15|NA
CAKSHTLECTDTQYF
TGTGCCAAAAGCCACACGCTGGAGTGCACAGATACGCAGTATTTT
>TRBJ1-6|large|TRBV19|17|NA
CARQTQRGGRYNSPLHF
TGTGCCAGGCAGACCCAACGGGGGGGCCGCTATAATTCACCCCTCCACTTT
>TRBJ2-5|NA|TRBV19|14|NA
CASSILGGQETQYF
TGTGCCAGTAGTATCTTGGGCGGACAAGAGACCCAGTACTTC
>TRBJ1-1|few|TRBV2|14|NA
CASRPHRENAEAFF
TGTGCCAGCCGGCCGCACAGGGAAAACGCTGAAGCTTTCTTT
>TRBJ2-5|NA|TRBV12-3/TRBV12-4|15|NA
CASSPPGGKGETQYF
TGTGCCAGCAGCCCCCCGGGTGGAAAGGGAGAGACCCAGTACTTC
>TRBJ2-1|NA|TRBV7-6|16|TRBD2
CASSSPDLGGGNEQFF
TGTGCCAGCAGCTCTCCAGACCTCGGCGGGGGCAATGAGCAGTTCTTC
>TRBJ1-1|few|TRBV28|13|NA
CASSLRGWGEAFF
TGTGCCAGCAGTTTGAGGGGGTGGGGGGAAGCTTTCTTT
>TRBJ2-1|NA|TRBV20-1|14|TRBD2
CSARATSGRDEQFF
TGCAGTGCTAGAGCAACTAGCGGGAGAGATGAGCAGTTCTTC
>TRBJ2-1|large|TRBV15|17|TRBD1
CATSRTSSGQVYNEQFF
TGTGCCACCAGCAGGACCTCTTCGGGACAGGTTTACAATGAGCAGTTCTTC
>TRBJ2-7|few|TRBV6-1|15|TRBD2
CASSGTSVGRREQYF
TGTGCCAGCAGTGGAACTAGCGTTGGGAGGAGGGAGCAGTACTTC
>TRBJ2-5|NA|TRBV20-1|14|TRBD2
CSARDRLAEETQYF
TGCAGTGCTAGAGATCGGCTAGCGGAAGAGACCCAGTACTTC
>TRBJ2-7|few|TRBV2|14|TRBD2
CASSDASGFYEQYF
TGTGCCAGCAGTGACGCTAGCGGTTTCTACGAGCAGTACTTC
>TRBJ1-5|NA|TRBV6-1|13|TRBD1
CASSKQGNQPQHF
TGTGCCAGCAGTAAACAGGGGAATCAGCCCCAGCATTTT
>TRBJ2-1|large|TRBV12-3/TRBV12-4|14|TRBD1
CASSPTGDRNEQFF
TGTGCCAGCAGTCCAACAGGGGACCGGAATGAGCAGTTCTTC
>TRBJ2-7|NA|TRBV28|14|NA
CASPARGASSEQYF
TGTGCCAGCCCAGCCCGTGGCGCGTCTTCCGAGCAGTACTTC
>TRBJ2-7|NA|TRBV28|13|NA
CASSSQPSYEQYF
TGTGCCAGCAGTAGTCAGCCTTCCTACGAGCAGTACTTC
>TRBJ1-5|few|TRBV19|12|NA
CASSRRDGTQHF
TGTGCCAGTAGTAGGCGGGACGGGACCCAGCATTTT
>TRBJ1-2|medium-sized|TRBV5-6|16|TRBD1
CASSLGSGTGGYGYTF
TGTGCCAGCAGCTTGGGATCGGGCACAGGGGGTTATGGCTACACCTTC
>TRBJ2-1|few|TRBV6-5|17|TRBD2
CASSYKTAGSSYNEQFF
TGTGCCAGCAGTTACAAAACAGCGGGGAGCTCCTACAATGAGCAGTTCTTC
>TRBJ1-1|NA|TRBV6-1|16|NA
CASSEGPKVMNTEAFF
TGTGCCAGCAGTGAAGGCCCTAAGGTAATGAACACTGAAGCTTTCTTT
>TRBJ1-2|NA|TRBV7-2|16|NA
CASSLAGAEANYGYTF
TGTGCCAGCAGCTTAGCAGGGGCAGAAGCTAACTATGGCTACACCTTC
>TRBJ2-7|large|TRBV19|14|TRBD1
CASKEGTGNYEQYF
TGTGCCAGTAAGGAGGGGACAGGGAACTACGAGCAGTACTTC
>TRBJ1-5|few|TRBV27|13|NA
CASSKDSNQPQHF
TGTGCCAGCAGCAAGGATAGCAATCAGCCCCAGCATTTT
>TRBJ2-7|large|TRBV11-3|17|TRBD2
CASSLERGLAGDYEQYF
TGTGCCAGCAGCTTAGAGAGGGGACTAGCGGGGGACTACGAGCAGTACTTC
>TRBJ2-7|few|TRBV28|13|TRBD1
CASGGQNLYEQYF
TGTGCCAGCGGGGGACAGAATCTCTACGAGCAGTACTTC
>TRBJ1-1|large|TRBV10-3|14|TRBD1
CAITPGGGNTEAFF
TGTGCCATCACCCCAGGGGGCGGGAACACTGAAGCTTTCTTT
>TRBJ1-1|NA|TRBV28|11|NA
CASRYGLEAFF
TGTGCCAGCAGGTACGGACTTGAAGCTTTCTTT
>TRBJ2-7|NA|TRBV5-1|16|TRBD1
CASSEIPQGRTYEQYF
TGCGCCAGCAGTGAGATACCACAGGGGAGAACCTACGAGCAGTACTTC
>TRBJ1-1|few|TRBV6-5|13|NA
CASSYSQNTEAFF
TGTGCCAGCAGTTACTCGCAGAACACTGAAGCTTTCTTT
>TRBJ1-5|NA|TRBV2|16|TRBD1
CASRDRGNLRNQPQHF
TGTGCCAGCAGGGACAGGGGAAATTTGAGGAATCAGCCCCAGCATTTT
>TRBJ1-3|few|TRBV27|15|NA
CASSRTGAGGNTIYF
TGTGCCAGCAGTAGGACGGGGGCAGGAGGAAACACCATATATTTT
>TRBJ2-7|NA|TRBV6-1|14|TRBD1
CASRTGTGFHEQYF
TGTGCCAGCAGAACCGGGACAGGGTTCCACGAGCAGTACTTC
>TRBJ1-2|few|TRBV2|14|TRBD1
CASCPRGTGEGYTF
TGTGCCAGCTGTCCGCGTGGGACAGGGGAAGGCTACACCTTC
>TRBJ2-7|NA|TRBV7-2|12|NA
CASRTGSYEQYF
TGTGCCAGCAGGACCGGAAGCTACGAGCAGTACTTC
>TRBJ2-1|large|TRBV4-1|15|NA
CASSRQYLGSNEQFF
TGCGCCAGCAGCCGACAATATCTCGGAAGCAATGAGCAGTTCTTC
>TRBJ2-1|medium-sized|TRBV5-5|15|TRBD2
CASSPEGTSGWEQFF
TGTGCCAGCAGCCCTGAAGGGACTAGCGGGTGGGAGCAGTTCTTC
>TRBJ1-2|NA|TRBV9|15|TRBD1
CASSPHEDRNYGYTF
TGTGCCAGCAGCCCACACGAGGACAGGAACTATGGCTACACCTTC
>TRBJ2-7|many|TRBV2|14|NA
CASSTDPGWYEQYF
TGTGCCAGCAGCACAGACCCGGGTTGGTACGAGCAGTACTTC
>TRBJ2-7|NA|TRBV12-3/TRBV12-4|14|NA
CASSPPPDSYEQYF
TGTGCCAGCAGTCCGCCCCCAGACAGCTACGAGCAGTACTTC
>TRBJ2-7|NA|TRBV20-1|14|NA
CSARVTGSSYEQYF
TGCAGTGCTAGAGTGACGGGTAGCTCCTACGAGCAGTACTTC
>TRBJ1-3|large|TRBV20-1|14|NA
CSAYRQDSGNTIYF
TGCAGTGCTTACCGACAGGACTCTGGAAACACCATATATTTT
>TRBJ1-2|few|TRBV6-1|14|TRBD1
CASSAEDRLYGYTF
TGTGCCAGCAGTGCAGAGGACAGGCTCTATGGCTACACCTTC
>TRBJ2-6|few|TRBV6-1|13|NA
CASSETGANVLTF
TGTGCCAGCAGTGAAACTGGGGCCAACGTCCTGACTTTC
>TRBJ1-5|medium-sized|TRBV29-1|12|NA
CSVGQPGQPQHF
TGCAGCGTTGGTCAGCCCGGTCAGCCCCAGCATTTT
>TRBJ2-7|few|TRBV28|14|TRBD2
CASRPLAGEEEQYF
TGTGCCAGCCGACCACTAGCGGGAGAGGAAGAGCAGTACTTC
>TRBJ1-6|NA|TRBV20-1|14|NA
CSALPGPRNSPLHF
TGCAGTGCTTTGCCAGGGCCGCGGAATTCACCCCTCCACTTT
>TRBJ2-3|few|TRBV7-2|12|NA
CASSLSGVAQYF
TGTGCCAGCAGCTTATCAGGGGTTGCGCAGTATTTT